One T cell receptor (beta chain) is described in this entry. What it binds is not known. The sample originates from a study of T cells in Graves' hyperthyroidism and ophthalmopathy. Exclusion of a patient resulted from uncontrolled infection, other autoimmune disease, pregnancy or lactation. Clinicians diagnosed patients from clinical symptoms, serum thyroxine and TRAb, thyroid ultrasound and orbital computed tomography. Sample collection date corresponds to first hyperthyroidism diagnosis, prior to any ophthalmopathy symptoms. Amplification targeted TCR beta CDR3 regions from RNA transcripts. Primed by the HTBI set, a first-round RT-PCR was run on the TCR CDR3. TCRdb reanalysed the multiplex PCR reads using MiXCR and keeps one entry per CDR3 protein. The data hold 650,000 to 850,000 distinct CDR3 sequences, with about 19% observed a single time. The CDR3 covers 17 residues. Germline-derived CDR1 and CDR2 are MNHNS and SASEGT. V was cut by 4 bases and J by 5 bases, with 23 bases left in between.

Study conclusions and caveats: Most clonotypes expanded in the thyroid (above 0.001) were also present in blood.

The TCR originated in a woman in her fifties or sixties with Graves' hyperthyroidism that later progressed to Graves' ophthalmopathy. The sequencing sample was made of blood. The chain carries TRBV6-1 and TRBJ2-5; D may match TRBD1 or TRBD2 (6 bases each). This CDR3 reads CASSVPPGQVRGETQYF. CDR3 sequence (DNA): TGTGCCAGCAGTGTACCTCCGGGACAAGTACGGGGGGAGACCCAGTACTTC.